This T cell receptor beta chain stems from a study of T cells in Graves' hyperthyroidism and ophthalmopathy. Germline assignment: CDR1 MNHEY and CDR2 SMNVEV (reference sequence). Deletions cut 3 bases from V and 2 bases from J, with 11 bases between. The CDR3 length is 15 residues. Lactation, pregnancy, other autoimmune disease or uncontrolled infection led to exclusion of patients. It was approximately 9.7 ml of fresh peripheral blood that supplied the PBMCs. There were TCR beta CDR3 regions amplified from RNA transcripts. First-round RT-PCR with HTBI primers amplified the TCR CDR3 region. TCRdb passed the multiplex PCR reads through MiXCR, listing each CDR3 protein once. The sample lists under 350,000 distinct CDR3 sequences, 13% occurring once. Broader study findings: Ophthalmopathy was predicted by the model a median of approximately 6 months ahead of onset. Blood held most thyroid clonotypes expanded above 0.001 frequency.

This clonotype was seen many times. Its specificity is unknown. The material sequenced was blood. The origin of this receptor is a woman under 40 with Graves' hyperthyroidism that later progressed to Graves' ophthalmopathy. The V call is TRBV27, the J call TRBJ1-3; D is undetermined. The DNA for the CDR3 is TGTGCCAGCAGTTTGAAGGGCCCTCCTGGAAACACCATATATTTT. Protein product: CASSLKGPPGNTIYF.